The rows below give T cell receptor beta chains drawn from one sample of a study of T-cell memory formation after mild COVID-19. Using its own MiXCR run on the 5' RACE reads, TCRdb lists one record per CDR3 protein. The sample yields around 340,000 distinct CDR3 sequences, around 15% seen once. Sequencing was carried out using PBMCs or a T cell subset sorted from them (not recorded which). The receptors originated from a man between 18 and 35 years old who had mild COVID-19 (a few samples of this study predate the infection). Cell type and time point are not known. CDR3s include the opening cysteine and the closing phenylalanine or tryptophan. The order of the fields is V gene, clone size, D gene, J gene, CDR3 DNA, CDR3 protein. The D gene is left open where the match is weak. Size is stated for part of the rows, as once, few or many counts, or as a class when the clone is expanded.

>TRBV6-5|-|-|TRBJ2-6
TGTGCCAGCAGAGCCTACCTCTCTGGGGCCAACGTCCTGACTTTC
CASRAYLSGANVLTF
>TRBV24-1|many|-|TRBJ2-1
TGTGCCACCAGTGAATACAATGAGCAGTTCTTC
CATSEYNEQFF
>TRBV11-2|-|-|TRBJ2-5
TGTGCCAGCAGCTATGGTACGGAAGAGACCCAGTACTTC
CASSYGTEETQYF
>TRBV7-2|-|TRBD1|TRBJ1-2
TGTGCCAGCGGACGTACGGGACAGGTCAACTATGGCTACACCTTC
CASGRTGQVNYGYTF
>TRBV6-1|-|-|TRBJ1-3
TGTGCCAGCAGTTATAGAAACACCATATATTTT
CASSYRNTIYF
>TRBV4-1|-|-|TRBJ2-6
TGCGCCAGCAGCCAAATGAACTCTGGGGCCAACGTCCTGACTTTC
CASSQMNSGANVLTF
>TRBV4-3|-|TRBD2|TRBJ2-5
TGCGCCAGCAGCCAAGACGGACTAGCGGAAAACCAAGAGACCCAGTACTTC
CASSQDGLAENQETQYF
>TRBV11-3|-|-|TRBJ1-1
TGTGCCAGCAGCTTAGATAAGGGTGAAGCTTTCTTT
CASSLDKGEAFF
>TRBV19|-|TRBD1|TRBJ2-7
TGTGCCTCAAGTACCCCCGGACAGGGGGCCTCCTACGAGCAGTACTTC
CASSTPGQGASYEQYF
>TRBV5-1|many|-|TRBJ2-2
TGCGCCAGCAGCGCCCAGGGGGGTCTGGACACCGGGGAGCTGTTTTTT
CASSAQGGLDTGELFF
>TRBV4-1|-|TRBD2|TRBJ2-3
TGCGCCAGCAGCCAAGGGCAGCGGGGTGGCACAGATACGCAGTATTTT
CASSQGQRGGTDTQYF
>TRBV15|-|-|TRBJ2-2
TGTGCCACCAGCAGAGATTTGAGCATCGGGGAGCTGTTTTTT
CATSRDLSIGELFF
>TRBV20-1|-|-|TRBJ2-3
TGCAGTGCCCCCTGGGGAACTGCCACAGATACGCAGTATTTT
CSAPWGTATDTQYF
>TRBV5-1|-|-|TRBJ2-4
TGCGCCAGCAGCTTGCGCCCCCCACCAGGGAACATTCAGTACTTC
CASSLRPPPGNIQYF
>TRBV5-1|many|-|TRBJ2-5
TGCGCCAGCAGCTTCGGGATTCGAGAGACCCAGTACTTC
CASSFGIRETQYF
>TRBV5-5|-|-|TRBJ2-3
TGTGCCAGCAGCCTGACAGGAGCTACAGATACGCAGTATTTT
CASSLTGATDTQYF
>TRBV4-1|-|-|TRBJ2-7
TGCGCCAGCAGCCAAGGTCAGGGGTATGACGAGCAGTACTTC
CASSQGQGYDEQYF
>TRBV7-2|few|-|TRBJ1-2
TGTGCCAGCAGCTCCCCAGGGCCCCTCTATGGCTACACCTTC
CASSSPGPLYGYTF
>TRBV7-9|-|TRBD2|TRBJ2-3
TGTGCCAGCAGCCGAGGTCCTAGCGGGTACCCTCGAAGGGGGGATACGCAGTATTTT
CASSRGPSGYPRRGDTQYF
>TRBV20-1|few|-|TRBJ1-2
TGCAGTGCTAGAGATGACAGTTCCGGCTACACCTTC
CSARDDSSGYTF
>TRBV3-1|few|TRBD2|TRBJ2-1
TGTGCCAGCAGCCAAAGGACTAGGGATGAGCAGTTCTTC
CASSQRTRDEQFF
>TRBV29-1|-|-|TRBJ1-1
TGCAGCGTTGAAGTGGAAAACACTGAAGCTTTCTTT
CSVEVENTEAFF
>TRBV6-5|-|-|TRBJ2-3
TGTGCCAGCCGACTGAGCGATACGCAGTATTTT
CASRLSDTQYF
>TRBV20-1|-|-|TRBJ1-6
TGCAGTGCCGGCCCCCTCTCCTATAATTCACCCCTCCACTTT
CSAGPLSYNSPLHF
>TRBV12-3/TRBV12-4|once|-|TRBJ2-1
TGTGCCAGCAGTTTAGCACAGCATAATGAGCAGTTCTTC
CASSLAQHNEQFF
>TRBV5-1|-|TRBD1|TRBJ1-4
TGCGCCAGCAGCTTCGGACAGGGAACTAATGAAAAACTGTTTTTT
CASSFGQGTNEKLFF
>TRBV25-1|-|-|TRBJ2-3
TGTGCCAGCAGTGAATGGACCTCGTGGTGGGCAGATACGCAGTATTTT
CASSEWTSWWADTQYF
>TRBV20-1|few|TRBD1|TRBJ1-2
TGCAGTGCTAGGCCGACAGGGGGATTTGGCGGCTACACCTTC
CSARPTGGFGGYTF
>TRBV28|-|-|TRBJ1-1
TGTGCCACTAACCCGGGGGGAAAGAAGACTGAAGCTTTCTTT
CATNPGGKKTEAFF
>TRBV29-1|few|-|TRBJ1-2
TGCAGCGGGGGCTGGGGCAACTATGGCTACACCTTC
CSGGWGNYGYTF
>TRBV5-1|-|-|TRBJ2-5
TGCGCCAGCAGCTTGGTAGCGGACTACAAAGAGACCCAGTACTTC
CASSLVADYKETQYF
>TRBV15|many|TRBD2|TRBJ2-5
TGTGCCACCAGCGGGGGACTAGCGGGGCCCCAAGAGACCCAGTACTTC
CATSGGLAGPQETQYF
>TRBV20-1|-|TRBD2|TRBJ2-1
TGCAGCGGGGGGAGCGGCAGCTCCTACAATGAGCAGTTCTTC
CSGGSGSSYNEQFF
>TRBV6-2/TRBV6-3|many|TRBD2|TRBJ2-7
TGTGCCAGCAGTTGGCTAGCGGGGCGAACCTACGAGCAGTACTTC
CASSWLAGRTYEQYF
>TRBV24-1|-|-|TRBJ2-2
TGTGCCACCAGTGACCCCTTTGAGGGGGGAAAGCCCGGGGAGCTGTTTTTT
CATSDPFEGGKPGELFF
>TRBV6-5|few|TRBD1|TRBJ2-4
TGTGCCAGCAGCCCCAGGACAGGGGAAGACATTCAGTACTTC
CASSPRTGEDIQYF
>TRBV6-5|few|TRBD2|TRBJ2-3
TGTGCCAGCAGTTACCCTAGCGGGGCCACGTATACGCAGTATTTT
CASSYPSGATYTQYF
>TRBV5-1|many|TRBD2|TRBJ2-3
TGCGCCAGCAGCTTGTGGGAGACTAGCGGGACCACTAGCACAGATACGCAGTATTTT
CASSLWETSGTTSTDTQYF
>TRBV5-1|-|TRBD2|TRBJ2-1
TGCGCCAGCAGCTTGGACCCTAGCGGGGACCTCAATGAGCAGTTCTTC
CASSLDPSGDLNEQFF
>TRBV29-1|-|-|TRBJ1-1
TGCAGCGTTCGGTCTTCGGAGAACACTGAAGCTTTCTTT
CSVRSSENTEAFF
>TRBV7-9|few|-|TRBJ1-2
TGTGCCAGCAGCTTTTGGGGGAGGGGCCCCGACCCTTATGGCTACACCTTC
CASSFWGRGPDPYGYTF
>TRBV10-1|few|TRBD1|TRBJ2-5
TGCGCCAGCAGCGAGACACAGGGGACCGTTGAGACCCAGTACTTC
CASSETQGTVETQYF
>TRBV4-2|-|-|TRBJ2-7
TGTGCCAGCAGCCAAGGTTCCCCAACCTACGAGCAGTACTTC
CASSQGSPTYEQYF
>TRBV3-1|few|-|TRBJ2-7
TGTGCCAGCAGCGACCCCCGACTAGGGTTATACGAGCAGTACTTC
CASSDPRLGLYEQYF
>TRBV6-2/TRBV6-3|-|TRBD1|TRBJ1-2
TGTGCCAGCAGGCTACAGGCGACAGGGGGCCGAGTTAACTATGGCTACACCTTC
CASRLQATGGRVNYGYTF
>TRBV11-2|many|-|TRBJ2-3
TGTGCCAGCAGCTTTCTAGGGTTCGCAGATACGCAGTATTTT
CASSFLGFADTQYF
>TRBV5-1|-|TRBD1|TRBJ2-4
TGCGCCAGCAGCTTGGTCGGCGGACAGGGCGACTACTTC
CASSLVGGQGDYF
>TRBV6-1|few|-|TRBJ2-6
TGTGCCAGCGGGAACAGGGCTGGGGCCAACGTCCTGACTTTC
CASGNRAGANVLTF
>TRBV6-5|-|TRBD2|TRBJ2-5
TGTGCCAGCAGTTACTCTCCGGGGGGAGAGACCCAGTACTTC
CASSYSPGGETQYF
>TRBV5-4|once|-|TRBJ2-1
TGTGCCAGCAGCGACCCGGACTGGGGAGCGCAGTTCTTC
CASSDPDWGAQFF
>TRBV28|many|TRBD2|TRBJ2-3
TGTGCCAGCAGTCTCGCGGGGGGGCTGAATACGCAGTATTTT
CASSLAGGLNTQYF
>TRBV20-1|few|-|TRBJ2-6
TGCAGTGCGACAGCCTCTGGGGCCAACGTCCTGACTTTC
CSATASGANVLTF
>TRBV5-1|few|-|TRBJ1-1
TGCGCCAGCAGCTTGGATCAGGGTCGGATGAACACTGAAGCTTTCTTT
CASSLDQGRMNTEAFF
>TRBV6-1|few|-|TRBJ1-2
TGTGCCAGCAGTTTACAGGGATTCTATGGCTACACCTTC
CASSLQGFYGYTF
>TRBV20-1|few|-|TRBJ1-1
TGCAGTGCTAGAGCCGGGGCGGCCTACCTTGAAGCTTTCTTT
CSARAGAAYLEAFF
>TRBV3-1|-|-|TRBJ2-3
TGTGCCAGCAGCCAAGAAAGCCGGAACTGGAATACGCAGTATTTT
CASSQESRNWNTQYF
>TRBV11-3|few|-|TRBJ2-5
TGTGCCAGCAGCCAAGATCTCCGCCAAGAGACCCAGTACTTC
CASSQDLRQETQYF